One and the same sample provided the 15 T cell receptor beta chains below, sequenced in a study of Graves' ophthalmopathy and Graves' hyperthyroidism. Researchers took RNA transcripts and amplified TCR beta CDR3 regions from them. RT-PCR in the first round used HTBI primers; a second-round multiplex PCR followed. TCRdb called the multiplex PCR reads again in MiXCR, with one record for every CDR3 protein. The sample shows 600,000 to 950,000 distinct CDR3 sequences, roughly 40% of them seen only once. Sequenced: peripheral blood. These receptors all come from an adult man with Graves' ophthalmopathy.

In its sample, this clonotype was seen a few times. The CDR3 coding sequence is TGTGCCAGCAGTTTATCTTCCAGATCTGAAGCTTTCTTT. Amino acids: CASSLSSRSEAFF. The chain joins TRBV2 to TRBJ1-1; D remains ambiguous. The V gene's germline CDR1 is SNHLY and CDR2 FYNNEI. With 5 bases removed from V and 6 bases from J, the gap between germline ends came to 13 bases. CDR3 length equals 13 residues.

This clonotype was observed many times. The CDR3 DNA is TGTGCCAGTAGTATGGGGTCCCGACAGCCCCAGCATTTT. This translates into CASSMGSRQPQHF. The chain employs TRBV19 and TRBJ1-5; D gene uncertain. Germline CDR1 reads LNHDA; CDR2 reads SQIVND (reference sequence). CDR3 length: 13 residues. Trimming left V 3 bases short and J 7 bases short, with 10 bases between. The whole variable domain, filled in from reference TRBV19 and TRBJ1-5, reads DGGITQSPKYLFRKEGQNVTLSCEQNLNHDAMYWYRQDPGQGLRLIYYSQIVNDFQKGDIAEGYSVSREKKESFPLTVTSAQKNPTAFYLCASSMGSRQPQHFGDGTRLSIL.

This clonotype was seen many times. The rearrangement joins TRBV10-1 to TRBJ2-7; no reliable D call. The germline V gene has CDR1 WNHNN and CDR2 SYGVQD (reference sequence). The CDR3 totals 12 residues. V lost 3 bases to trimming and J lost 6 bases, with 9 bases between them. CDR3 residues: CASSDQVSEQYF. The CDR3 DNA reads TGCGCCAGCAGTGATCAAGTCAGCGAGCAGTACTTC.

In this sample, this clonotype turned up many times. CDR3 coding DNA: TGCAGCGTTTTACAGGTTAACTATGGCTACACCTTC. The encoded protein is CSVLQVNYGYTF. This chain joins TRBV29-1 and TRBJ1-2; D is perhaps TRBD1 (5 bases). Germline V CDR1 and CDR2: SQVTM, ANQGSEA. CDR3 length equals 12 residues. With 5 bases removed from V and 1 base from J, the gap between germline ends came to 8 bases.

The sample holds a few counts of this clonotype. The chain links TRBV12-3 or TRBV12-4 to TRBJ1-2; D is ambiguous. This CDR3 comprises 12 residues. The ends were cut back, 7 bases at V and 5 bases at J, with 11 bases in the middle. CDR3 sequence reads: CASKPIGYGYTF. CDR3 DNA: TGTGCCAGCAAACCGATCGGGTATGGCTACACCTTC.

The genes are TRBV10-3 and TRBJ2-7, with D possibly being TRBD2 (6 bases). Trimming stripped 6 bases from V and 5 bases from J, with 14 bases between. Germline assignment: CDR1 ENHRY and CDR2 SYGVKD. The CDR3 is 13 residues long. The CDR3 reads CAIRTSRSNEQYF. CDR3 coding DNA: TGTGCCATCAGAACTAGCAGGAGTAACGAGCAGTACTTC.

This clonotype was observed a handful of times. The chain joins TRBV5-4 to TRBJ2-5; TRBD2 aligns across 12 bases. Germline loops: CDR1 SGHNT, CDR2 YYREEE (reference sequence). The CDR3 sequence is 17 residues long. V dropped 4 bases and J dropped 2; count of bases not matched to a gene: 9. The CDR3 DNA follows: TGTGCCAGCAGCCCCGGGGGACTAGCGGGTTTACAAGAGACCCAGTACTTC. Encoded protein: CASSPGGLAGLQETQYF.

This clonotype occurred many times. The J gene is TRBJ2-2, the V gene TRBV9; D is perhaps TRBD2 (6 bases). V was trimmed by 5 bases and J by 6 bases, leaving 11 bases between them. CDR1 is SGDLS, CDR2 YYNGEE, per germline. The CDR3 consists of 13 residues. CDR3 sequence: CASRFREAGELFF. For the CDR3, the DNA is TGTGCCAGCAGGTTTAGGGAGGCCGGGGAGCTGTTTTTT.

The chain carries TRBV11-1 and TRBJ2-1; a possible D gene is TRBD1 (6 bases). Trimming removed 1 base at V and 8 bases at J, with 9 bases between. Per germline, CDR1 SGHAT and CDR2 FQDESV (reference sequence). The CDR3 covers 13 residues. The CDR3 is CASSLGSGDEQFF. For the CDR3, the DNA is TGTGCCAGCAGCTTAGGTTCAGGGGATGAGCAGTTCTTC.

This clonotype was picked up many times. This chain's CDR3 is CASSPAGNQPQHF. Written as DNA, the CDR3 is TGTGCCAGCTCCCCGGCAGGGAATCAGCCCCAGCATTTT. The V call is TRBV24-1, the J call TRBJ1-5, with TRBD1 as a possible D gene (5 bases). Per the germline V gene, CDR1 is KGHDR and CDR2 is SFDVKD. Deletions cut 11 bases from V and 4 bases from J, with 14 bases between. This CDR3 has 13 amino acids.

V and J are TRBV7-3 and TRBJ1-2; the D gene is possibly TRBD1 (6 bases). Germline V gene lookup returns CDR1 SGHTA and CDR2 FQGTGA. V lost 11 bases and J 4 bases, leaving 20 bases between the germline ends. The CDR3 has 14 residues. The CDR3 region is CAWILGQSSYGYTF. CDR3 in DNA: TGTGCCTGGATCCTCGGACAGAGCTCCTATGGCTACACCTTC.

CDR3: CASSEVIRSSGNTIYF. CDR3 nucleotides: TGTGCCAGCAGTGAAGTTATCCGAAGCTCTGGAAACACCATATATTTT. The rearrangement uses TRBV6-1 and TRBJ1-3; no reliable D call. The CDR3 is 16 amino acids. Trimming shortened V by 1 base and J by 0 bases, and 10 bases separated the two germline ends. Germline V gene lookup returns CDR1 MNHNS and CDR2 SASEGT.

With regard to this clonotype: A much larger clonotype is one base distant, so this may be a read error. Because it lacks the conserved phenylalanine or tryptophan at the end, this CDR3 is likely a read error. This chain uses TRBV5-1 with TRBJ2-7; D is uncertain. This CDR3 has 11 residues. The ends were cut back, 3 bases at V and 7 bases at J, with 8 bases in the middle. Germline values: CDR1 SGHRS, CDR2 YFSETQ. The CDR3 loop reads CASSWGHEQYY. In nucleotides, the CDR3 is TGCGCCAGCAGCTGGGGTCATGAGCAGTACTAC.

This clonotype was counted many times. The rearrangement links TRBV29-1 to TRBJ2-7; perhaps TRBD1 as D (6 bases). Looked up from germline, CDR1 is SQVTM and CDR2 is ANQGSEA. The CDR3 length is 14 residues. Deletions cut 6 bases from V and 6 bases from J, with 21 bases between. CDR3 nucleotide sequence: TGCAGCGTAAGTCCCACCGGGACATCGAGCGAGCAGTACTTC. Protein sequence: CSVSPTGTSSEQYF.

V usage is TRBV9 and J usage is TRBJ2-5; D not resolved. Per the germline V gene, CDR1 is SGDLS and CDR2 is YYNGEE. The CDR3 loop spans 16 amino acids. Trimming cost V 4 bases and J 3 bases, with 19 bases left between them. The CDR3 sequence is CASSQAIMRREETQYF. For the CDR3, the DNA is TGTGCCAGCAGCCAAGCCATAATGAGACGAGAAGAGACCCAGTACTTC.